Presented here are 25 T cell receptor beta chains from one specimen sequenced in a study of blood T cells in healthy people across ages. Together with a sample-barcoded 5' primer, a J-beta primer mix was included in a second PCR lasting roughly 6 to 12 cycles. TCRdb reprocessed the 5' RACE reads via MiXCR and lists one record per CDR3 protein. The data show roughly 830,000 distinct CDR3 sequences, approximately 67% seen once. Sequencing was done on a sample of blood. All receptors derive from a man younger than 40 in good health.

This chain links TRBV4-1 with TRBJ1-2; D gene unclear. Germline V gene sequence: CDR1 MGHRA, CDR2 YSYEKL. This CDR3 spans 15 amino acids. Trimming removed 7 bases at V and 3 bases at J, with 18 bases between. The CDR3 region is CASTHGSRVDYGYTF. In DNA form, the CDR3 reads TGCGCCAGCACCCACGGCTCACGGGTGGACTATGGCTACACCTTC.

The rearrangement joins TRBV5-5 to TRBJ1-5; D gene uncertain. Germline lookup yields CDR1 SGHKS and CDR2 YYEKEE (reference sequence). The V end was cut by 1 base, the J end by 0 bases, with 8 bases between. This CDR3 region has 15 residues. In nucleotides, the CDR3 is TGTGCCAGCAGCTTGACGTACGATAGCAATCAGCCCCAGCATTTT. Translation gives CASSLTYDSNQPQHF.

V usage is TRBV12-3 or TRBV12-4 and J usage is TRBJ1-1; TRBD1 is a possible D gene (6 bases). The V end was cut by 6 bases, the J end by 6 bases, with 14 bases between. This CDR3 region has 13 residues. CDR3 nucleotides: TGTGCCAGCAGGGGTAACAGGGTCTCTGAAGCTTTCTTT. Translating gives CASRGNRVSEAFF.

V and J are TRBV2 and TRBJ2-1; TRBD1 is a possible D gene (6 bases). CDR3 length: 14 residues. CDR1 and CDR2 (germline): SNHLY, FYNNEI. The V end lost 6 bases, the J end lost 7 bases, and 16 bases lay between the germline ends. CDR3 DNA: TGTGCCAGCAGGAGAGCACAGGGTTCGAATGAGCAGTTCTTC. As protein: CASRRAQGSNEQFF.

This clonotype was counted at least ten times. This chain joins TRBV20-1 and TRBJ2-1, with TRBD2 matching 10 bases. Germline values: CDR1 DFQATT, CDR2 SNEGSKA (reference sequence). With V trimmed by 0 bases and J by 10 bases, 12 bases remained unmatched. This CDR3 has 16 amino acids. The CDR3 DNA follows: TGCAGTGCTAGAGATTCCGGGCTAGCGGGGGTAGGAGAGCAGTTCTTC. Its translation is CSARDSGLAGVGEQFF.

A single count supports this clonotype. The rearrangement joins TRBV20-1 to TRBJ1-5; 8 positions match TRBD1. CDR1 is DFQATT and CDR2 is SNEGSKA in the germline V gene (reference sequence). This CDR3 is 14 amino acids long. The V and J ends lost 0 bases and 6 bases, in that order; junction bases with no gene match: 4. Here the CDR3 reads CSAREARGPQPQHF. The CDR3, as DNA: TGCAGTGCTAGAGAAGCCAGGGGGCCTCAGCCCCAGCATTTT.

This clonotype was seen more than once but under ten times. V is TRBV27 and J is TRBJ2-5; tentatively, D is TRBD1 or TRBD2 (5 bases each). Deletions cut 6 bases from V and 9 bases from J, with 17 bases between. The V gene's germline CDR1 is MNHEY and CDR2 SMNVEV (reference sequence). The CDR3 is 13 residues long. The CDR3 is CASRLGAGSAQYF. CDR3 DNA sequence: TGTGCCAGCAGACTCGGGGCGGGCTCAGCCCAGTACTTC.

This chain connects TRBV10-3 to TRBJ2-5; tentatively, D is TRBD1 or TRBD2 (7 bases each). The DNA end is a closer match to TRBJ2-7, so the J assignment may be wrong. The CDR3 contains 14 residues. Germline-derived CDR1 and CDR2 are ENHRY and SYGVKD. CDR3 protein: CAISPGGGEGEQYF. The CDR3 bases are TGTGCCATCAGTCCAGGGGGAGGGGAAGGCGAGCAGTACTTC.

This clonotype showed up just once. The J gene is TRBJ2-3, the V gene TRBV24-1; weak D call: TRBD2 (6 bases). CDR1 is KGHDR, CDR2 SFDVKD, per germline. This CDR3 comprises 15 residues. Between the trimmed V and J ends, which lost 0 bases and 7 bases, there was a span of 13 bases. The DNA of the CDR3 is TGTGCCACCAGTGATTTGTCTTCAGGACTAAATACGCAGTATTTT. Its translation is CATSDLSSGLNTQYF.

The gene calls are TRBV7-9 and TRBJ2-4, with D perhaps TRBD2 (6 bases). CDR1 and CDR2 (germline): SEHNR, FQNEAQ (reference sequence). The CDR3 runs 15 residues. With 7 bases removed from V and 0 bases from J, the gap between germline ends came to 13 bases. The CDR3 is CASTTGDLAKNIQYF. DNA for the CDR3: TGTGCCAGCACCACGGGAGACCTAGCCAAAAACATTCAGTACTTC.

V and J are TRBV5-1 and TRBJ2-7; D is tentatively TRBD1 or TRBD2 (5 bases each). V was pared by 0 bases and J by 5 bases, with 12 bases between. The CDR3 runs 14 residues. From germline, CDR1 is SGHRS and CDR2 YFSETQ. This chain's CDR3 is CASSLASGTNEQYF. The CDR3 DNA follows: TGCGCCAGCAGCTTGGCCTCTGGGACCAACGAGCAGTACTTC.

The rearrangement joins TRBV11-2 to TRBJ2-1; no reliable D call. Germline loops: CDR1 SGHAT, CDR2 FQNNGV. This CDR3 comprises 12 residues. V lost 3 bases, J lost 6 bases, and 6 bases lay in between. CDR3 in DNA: TGTGCCAGCAGCTTCCTCCCCAATGAGCAGTTCTTC. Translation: CASSFLPNEQFF.

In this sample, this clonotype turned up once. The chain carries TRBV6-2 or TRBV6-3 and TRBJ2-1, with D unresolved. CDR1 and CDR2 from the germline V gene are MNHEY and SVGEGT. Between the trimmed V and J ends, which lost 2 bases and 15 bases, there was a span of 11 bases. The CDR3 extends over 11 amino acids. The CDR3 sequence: CASSYGEDGFF. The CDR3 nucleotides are TGTGCCAGCAGTTACGGAGAAGATGGGTTCTTC.

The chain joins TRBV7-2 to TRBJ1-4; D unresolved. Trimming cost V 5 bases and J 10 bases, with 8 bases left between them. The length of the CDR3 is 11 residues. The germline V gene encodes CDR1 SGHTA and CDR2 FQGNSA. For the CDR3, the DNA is TGTGCCAGCAGCCATATCGGAAAACTGTTTTTT. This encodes CASSHIGKLFF.

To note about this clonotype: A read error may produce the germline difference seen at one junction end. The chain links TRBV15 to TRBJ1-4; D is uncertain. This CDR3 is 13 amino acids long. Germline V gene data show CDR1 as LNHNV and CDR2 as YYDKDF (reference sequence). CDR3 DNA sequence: TGTGCCATCAGCAGAGATAAGGGAGGCAAACTGTTTTTT. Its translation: CAISRDKGGKLFF.

As DNA, the CDR3 is TGTGCCAGCAAAAGACAGACTTATAATTCACCCCTCCACTTT. Residues: CASKRQTYNSPLHF. V usage is TRBV2 and J usage is TRBJ1-6; D might be TRBD1 (5 bases). This CDR3 has 14 amino acids. Germline V gene lookup returns CDR1 SNHLY and CDR2 FYNNEI. The ends were cut back, 7 bases at V and 4 bases at J, with 11 bases in the middle.

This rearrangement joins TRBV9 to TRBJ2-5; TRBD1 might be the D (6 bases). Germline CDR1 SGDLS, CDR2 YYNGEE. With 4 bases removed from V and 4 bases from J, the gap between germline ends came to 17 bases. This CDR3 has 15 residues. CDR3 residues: CASSPNVGAGETQYF. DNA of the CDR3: TGTGCCAGCAGCCCAAACGTGGGGGCCGGAGAGACCCAGTACTTC.

In DNA form, the CDR3 reads TGTGCCAGCAGCTCTCGGACTAGCGGGGGGGAAGAGACCCAGTACTTC. Protein product: CASSSRTSGGEETQYF. V gene TRBV9 combines with J gene TRBJ2-5; TRBD2 matches at 15 bases. The CDR3 has 16 amino acids. J lost 3 bases, V lost 4 bases, and 4 bases had no gene match. Germline CDR1 and CDR2: SGDLS and YYNGEE.

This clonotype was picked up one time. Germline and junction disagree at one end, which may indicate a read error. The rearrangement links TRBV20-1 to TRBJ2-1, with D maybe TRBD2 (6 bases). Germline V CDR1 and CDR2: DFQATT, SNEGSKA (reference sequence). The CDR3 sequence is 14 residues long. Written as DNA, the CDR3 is TGCAGTGCTTCTCGCCAGGGAGGTTACAATGGGCAGTTCTTC. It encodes CSASRQGGYNGQFF.

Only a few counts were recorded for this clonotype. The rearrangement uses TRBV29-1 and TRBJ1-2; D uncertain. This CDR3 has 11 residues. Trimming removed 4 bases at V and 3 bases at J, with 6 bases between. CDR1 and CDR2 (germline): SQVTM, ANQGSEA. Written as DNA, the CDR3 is TGCAGCGTTGGATCGGACTATGGCTACACCTTC. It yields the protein CSVGSDYGYTF.

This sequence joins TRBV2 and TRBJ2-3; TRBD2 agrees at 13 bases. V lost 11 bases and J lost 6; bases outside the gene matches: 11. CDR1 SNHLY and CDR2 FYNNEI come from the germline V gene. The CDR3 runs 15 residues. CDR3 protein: CACVTVTSGGDTQYF. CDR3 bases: TGTGCCTGCGTTACAGTGACTAGCGGGGGGGATACGCAGTATTTT.

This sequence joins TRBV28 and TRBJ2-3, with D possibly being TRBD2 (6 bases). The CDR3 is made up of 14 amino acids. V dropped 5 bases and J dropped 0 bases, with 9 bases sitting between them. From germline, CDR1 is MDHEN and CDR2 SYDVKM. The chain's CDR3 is CASSEAGSTDTQYF. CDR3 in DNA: TGTGCCAGCAGTGAGGCGGGGAGCACAGATACGCAGTATTTT.

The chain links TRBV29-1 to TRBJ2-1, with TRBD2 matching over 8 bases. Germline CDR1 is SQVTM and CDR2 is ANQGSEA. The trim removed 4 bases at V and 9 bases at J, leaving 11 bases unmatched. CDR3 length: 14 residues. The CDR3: CSVVAGGSNGEQFF. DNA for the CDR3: TGCAGCGTTGTTGCGGGGGGTTCCAACGGTGAGCAGTTCTTC.

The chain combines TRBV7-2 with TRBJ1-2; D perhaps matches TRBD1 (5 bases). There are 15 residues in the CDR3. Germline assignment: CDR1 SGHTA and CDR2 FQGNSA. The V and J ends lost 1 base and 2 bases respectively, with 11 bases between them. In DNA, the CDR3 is TGTGCCAGCAGCTTAGATAACAGGCCCAACTATGGCTACACCTTC. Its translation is CASSLDNRPNYGYTF. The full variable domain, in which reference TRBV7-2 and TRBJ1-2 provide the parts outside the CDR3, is GAGVSQSPSNKVTEKGKDVELRCDPISGHTALYWYRQSLGQGLEFLIYFQGNSAPDKSGLPSDRFSAERTGGSVSTLTIQRTQQEDSAVYLCASSLDNRPNYGYTFGSGTRLTVV.

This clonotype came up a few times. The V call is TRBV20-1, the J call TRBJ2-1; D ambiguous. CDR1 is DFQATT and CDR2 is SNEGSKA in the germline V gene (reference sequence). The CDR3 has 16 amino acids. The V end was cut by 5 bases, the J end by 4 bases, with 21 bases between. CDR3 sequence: CSALHKGRMQYNEQFF. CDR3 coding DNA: TGCAGTGCTCTTCATAAAGGACGGATGCAGTACAATGAGCAGTTCTTC.